The entry below gives a single T cell receptor beta chain sequence along with its context. The target antigen is unknown. Healthy-donor buffy coats yielded the PBMC. The data originate from a study of human CD8 memory T cell subsets. CDR1 is KGHSH and CDR2 is LQKENI in the germline V gene. CDR3 size: 14 residues. Scientists made TCR beta libraries using UMI-labeled 5' RACE. Per the study methods: Functional CDR3 beta clonotypes, numbering between roughly 2,600 and 20,000, were present in each TCR beta library. For each CDR3 protein, TCRdb gives one entry from its re-call of the 5' RACE reads, without DNA. It is TCRdb's table, rather than the study itself, that gives the V and J calls and clone size. The table lists 6,000 to 8,500 distinct CDR3 sequences, with approximately 22% in the top ten. Findings of the study overall: Few clonotypes were shared between stem-like memory and precursor exhausted T cells. When diversity was estimated with Chao1, stem-like memory T cells appeared more diverse than precursor exhausted T cells.

The receptor comes from a human donor in good health. The chain is built from TRBV18 and TRBJ2-1; the TCRdb call, TRBD2, lacks DNA for checking. The sample was CD8+ T cells from PBMCs. The CDR3 protein is CASSPSGSFNEQFF.